The sample holds a few counts of the clone carrying this T cell receptor beta chain. One junction end disagrees with the germline gene, perhaps due to a read error. This sample stems from a study of blood T cells in healthy people across ages. Combining a sample-barcoded 5' primer with a J-beta primer mix, a second PCR ran for roughly 7 to 12 cycles. Every single cDNA molecule received a tag from a template-switch adaptor with 12 random nucleotides. TCRdb re-derived calls from the 5' RACE reads in MiXCR, one entry per CDR3 protein. The repertoire holds roughly 680,000 distinct CDR3 sequences, roughly 20% seen once, with roughly 3.9% in the top ten. The length of the CDR3 is 11 residues. The germline gives CDR1 SNHLY, CDR2 FYNNEI.

This TCR was recovered from a man between 65 and 85 years old in good health. This chain connects TRBV2 to TRBJ1-6; no definite D call. The material sequenced was blood. CDR3 sequence (DNA): TGTGCCAGCAGTGACGGGTCACCCCCCCACTTT. Its translation is CASSDGSPPHF.